The T cell receptor beta chain under discussion was sequenced for a study of response to subunit inactivated influenza vaccine. Study-level points and caveats: There was a suggestion from the authors that each seasonal influenza vaccination recruits few new T cells.

TCRdb reanalysed the RT-PCR reads using MiXCR and keeps one entry per CDR3 protein. The sample lists almost 250,000 distinct CDR3 sequences; 9% to 15% were seen once. Comment on this clonotype: Its specificity is not known.

The sequencing used non-naive T cells sorted from PBMCs, collected around 15 days before vaccination. The clonotype was recovered from a man aged 50-60 years who received an inactivated influenza vaccine.

CDR3: CASSLVPAEKLFF. In DNA, the CDR3 is TGTGCCAGCAGCTTGGTTCCGGCGGAAAAACTGTTTTTT. The V gene is TRBV5-5, the J gene TRBJ1-4; no clear D. Germline V CDR1 and CDR2: SGHKS, YYEKEE (reference sequence). Deletions cut 0 bases from V and 8 bases from J, with 8 bases between. The CDR3 is made up of 13 amino acids.